The entry that follows covers one TCR beta chain sequence. Its specificity is unknown. The sample belongs to a study of cytomegalovirus exposure and HLA in healthy donors. Study-level points and caveats: A later analysis by the authors found several of the most significant clusters apparently linked to common viral pathogens. Presence/absence analyses took donor sequencing depth as roughly uniform. TCR beta chain V- and J-gene trimming was linked, in a later analysis, to a missense variant in DCLRE1C. Per a prior analysis, the majority of TCR beta V segments were productive roughly 87% or roughly 30% of the time.

It was with 60 Vbeta and 13 Jbeta primers that the PCR ran. Sequenced by immunoSEQ multiplex PCR; TCRdb stores in-frame clones only, minus some. The repertoire table contains 50,000 to 70,000 clones. The sequence was obtained from a woman between 18 and 30 years old in good health and CMV-seronegative. The sample taken for sequencing was PBMCs.

The CDR3 DNA reads TGCGCCAGCAGCCAAGGCCTTGGACAGGAAGCCTATGGCTACACCTTC. As protein: CASSQGLGQEAYGYTF. The V gene is TRBV4-1, the J gene TRBJ1-2, with 7 bases identical to TRBD1. The CDR3 length is 16 residues. Germline-derived CDR1 and CDR2 are MGHRA and YSYEKL. V dropped 1 base and J dropped 4; count of bases not matched to a gene: 9.